The 9 T cell receptor beta chains below were found in one sample sequenced in a study of shared T cell receptors in the human thymus. The data were produced by immunoSEQ multiplex PCR, yet TCRdb's version contains in-frame clones alone and is incomplete. The sample contains some 700,000 clones, 70% to 90% of which appear only once. The sample was also linked to a second study, of human thymus T cells.

Source material: thymocytes. Every receptor here comes from a girl under three years old with a congenital heart defect.

The chain is built from TRBV15 and TRBJ2-7; weak D call: TRBD2 (6 bases). Per the germline V gene, CDR1 is LNHNV and CDR2 is YYDKDF (reference sequence). The CDR3 has 15 amino acids. V lost 0 bases and J 2 bases, leaving 11 bases between the germline ends. The CDR3 nucleotides read TGTGCCACCAGCAGAGATCGGGGAGGAACCTACGAGCAGTACTTC. It translates to CATSRDRGGTYEQYF.

This rearrangement joins TRBV6-1 to TRBJ1-2; no reliable D call. Trimming removed 5 bases at V and 6 bases at J, with 10 bases between. Germline values: CDR1 MNHNS, CDR2 SASEGT. The CDR3 spans 12 residues. The CDR3 reads CASSPPHDGYTF. The CDR3 coding sequence is TGTGCCAGCAGTCCCCCACACGATGGCTACACCTTC.

This clone was recorded only once. V usage is TRBV6-1 and J usage is TRBJ1-2, with D possibly matching TRBD1 (6 bases). CDR1 and CDR2 from the germline V gene are MNHNS and SASEGT. The V end was cut by 6 bases, the J end by 6 bases, with 11 bases between. The CDR3 length is 12 residues. Here the CDR3 DNA reads TGTGCCAGCAGAGCAGGGGAAGATGGCTACACCTTC. Protein: CASRAGEDGYTF.

This rearrangement joins TRBV6-1 to TRBJ1-5; perhaps TRBD1 as D (5 bases). The CDR3 runs 14 residues. The ends were cut back, 7 bases at V and 6 bases at J, with 16 bases in the middle. Germline V gene data show CDR1 as MNHNS and CDR2 as SASEGT. The CDR3 is CASKWYGGGQPQHF. The CDR3 DNA is TGTGCCAGCAAATGGTATGGGGGGGGTCAGCCCCAGCATTTT.

V gene TRBV5-1 combines with J gene TRBJ2-7, with D unclear. Trimming left V 1 base short and J 3 bases short, with 11 bases between. CDR1 and CDR2 from the germline V gene are SGHRS and YFSETQ. This CDR3 region has 14 residues. This chain's CDR3 is CASSLKRLYYEQYF. In nucleotides, the CDR3 is TGCGCCAGCAGCTTGAAGCGACTTTACTACGAGCAGTACTTC.

The rearrangement uses TRBV14 and TRBJ2-3; 12 bases are shared with TRBD2. The CDR3 is made up of 16 amino acids. Germline V gene lookup returns CDR1 SGHDN and CDR2 FVKESK. V was clipped by 4 bases and J by 1 base; unmatched bases: 3. The CDR3 DNA follows: TGTGCCAGCAGCCTCTGGACTAGCGGGGGCACAGATACGCAGTATTTT. Translation gives CASSLWTSGGTDTQYF. The full variable domain, in which reference TRBV14 and TRBJ2-3 provide the parts outside the CDR3, is EAGVTQFPSHSVIEKGQTVTLRCDPISGHDNLYWYRRVMGKEIKFLLHFVKESKQDESGMPNNRFLAERTGGTYSTLKVQPAELEDSGVYFCASSLWTSGGTDTQYFGPGTRLTVL.

V is TRBV10-3 and J is TRBJ1-5, with a tentative D call TRBD1 (5 bases). The CDR3 has 17 amino acids. Per the germline V gene, CDR1 is ENHRY and CDR2 is SYGVKD. Trimming took off 3 bases at V and 0 bases at J, with 15 bases between the two ends. CDR3 sequence: CAISDNTGAYSNQPQHF. Written as DNA, the CDR3 is TGTGCCATCAGTGATAATACAGGAGCATATAGCAATCAGCCCCAGCATTTT.

The rearrangement joins TRBV14 to TRBJ2-7; the D gene is possibly TRBD1 (5 bases). The CDR3 runs to 15 residues. V was pared by 1 base and J by 2 bases, with 12 bases between. Germline-derived CDR1 and CDR2 are SGHDN and FVKESK. CDR3 loop: CASSQVQGDTYEQYF. The DNA of the CDR3 is TGTGCCAGCAGCCAAGTGCAGGGTGATACCTACGAGCAGTACTTC.

CDR3 DNA sequence: TGTGCCAGCAGCTTAGGACAGTGTCAGCCCCAGCATTTT. This sequence encodes CASSLGQCQPQHF. The chain combines TRBV7-6 with TRBJ1-5, with a weak D call TRBD1 (5 bases). This CDR3 spans 13 amino acids. The germline gives CDR1 SGHVS, CDR2 FNYEAQ. V lost 1 base to trimming and J lost 6 bases, with 7 bases between them.